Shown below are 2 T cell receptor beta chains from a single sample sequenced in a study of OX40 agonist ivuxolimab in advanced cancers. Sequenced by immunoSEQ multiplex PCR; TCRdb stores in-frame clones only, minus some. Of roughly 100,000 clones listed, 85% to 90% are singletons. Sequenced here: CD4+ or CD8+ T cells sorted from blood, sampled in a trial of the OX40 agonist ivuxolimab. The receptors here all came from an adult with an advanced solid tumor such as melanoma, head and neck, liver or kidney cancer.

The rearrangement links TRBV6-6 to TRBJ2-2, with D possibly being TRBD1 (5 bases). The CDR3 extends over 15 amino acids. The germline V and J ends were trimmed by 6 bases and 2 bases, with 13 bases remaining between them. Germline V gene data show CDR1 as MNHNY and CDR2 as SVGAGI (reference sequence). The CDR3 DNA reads TGTGCCAGCAGCGACAGAGGACAAAACACCGGGGAGCTGTTTTTT. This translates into CASSDRGQNTGELFF.

The CDR3 sequence: CASSPSLGTYEQYF. The DNA of the CDR3 is TGTGCCAGCTCACCATCGCTGGGGACCTACGAGCAGTACTTC. V is TRBV18 and J is TRBJ2-7; D is undetermined. The length of the CDR3 is 14 residues. Trimming stripped 2 bases from V and 2 bases from J, with 10 bases between. The germline V gene encodes CDR1 KGHSH and CDR2 LQKENI.